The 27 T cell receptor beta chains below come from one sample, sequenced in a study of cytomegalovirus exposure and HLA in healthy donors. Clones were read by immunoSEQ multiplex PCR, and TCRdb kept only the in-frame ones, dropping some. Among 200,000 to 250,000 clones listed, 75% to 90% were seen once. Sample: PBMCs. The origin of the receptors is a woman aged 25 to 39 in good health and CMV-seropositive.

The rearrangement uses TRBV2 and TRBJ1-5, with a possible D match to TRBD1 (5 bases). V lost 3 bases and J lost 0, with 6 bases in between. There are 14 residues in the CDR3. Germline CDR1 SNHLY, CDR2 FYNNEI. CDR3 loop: CASSEGDSNQPQHF. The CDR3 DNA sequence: TGTGCCAGCAGTGAGGGGGATAGCAATCAGCCCCAGCATTTT.

CDR3 residues: CASSFGLAVITYEQYF. In nucleotides, the CDR3 is TGTGCCAGCAGCTTTGGACTAGCGGTCATAACCTACGAGCAGTACTTC. The chain couples TRBV5-6 to TRBJ2-7; TRBD2 matches at 10 bases. V lost 2 bases and J lost 2; bases outside the gene matches: 7. Germline V CDR1 and CDR2: SGHDT, YYEEEE. CDR3 length equals 16 residues.

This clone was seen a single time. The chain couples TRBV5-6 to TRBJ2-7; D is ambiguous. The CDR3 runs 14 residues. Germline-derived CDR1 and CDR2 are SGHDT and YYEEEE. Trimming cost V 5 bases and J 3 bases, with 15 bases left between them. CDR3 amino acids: CASSSDMVGYEQYF. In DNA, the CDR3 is TGTGCCAGCAGTTCTGACATGGTGGGCTACGAGCAGTACTTC.

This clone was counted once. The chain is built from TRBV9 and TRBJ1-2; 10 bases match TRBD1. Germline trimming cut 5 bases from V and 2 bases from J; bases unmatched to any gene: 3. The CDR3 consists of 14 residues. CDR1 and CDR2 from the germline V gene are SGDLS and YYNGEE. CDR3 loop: CASSEGQGNYGYTF. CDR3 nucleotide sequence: TGTGCCAGCAGTGAGGGACAGGGGAACTATGGCTACACCTTC.

CDR3 protein: CASSPVSGASTDTQYF. As DNA, the CDR3 is TGCGCCAGCAGTCCCGTTAGTGGGGCGAGCACAGATACGCAGTATTTT. The gene calls are TRBV5-1 and TRBJ2-3; D perhaps matches TRBD1 (5 bases). The CDR3 runs 16 residues. V was shortened by 5 bases and J by 0 bases, with 16 bases between the two germline ends. The germline gives CDR1 SGHRS, CDR2 YFSETQ.

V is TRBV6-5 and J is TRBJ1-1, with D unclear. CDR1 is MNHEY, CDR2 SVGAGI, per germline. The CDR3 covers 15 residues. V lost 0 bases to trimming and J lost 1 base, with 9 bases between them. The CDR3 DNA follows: TGTGCCAGCAGTTACTCGGGTGACGCGAACACTGAAGCTTTCTTT. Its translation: CASSYSGDANTEAFF.

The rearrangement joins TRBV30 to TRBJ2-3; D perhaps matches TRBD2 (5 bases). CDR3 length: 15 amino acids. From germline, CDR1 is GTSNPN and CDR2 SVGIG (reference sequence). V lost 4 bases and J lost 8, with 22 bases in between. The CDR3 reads CAWTQQPGGTSTQYF. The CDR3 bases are TGTGCCTGGACGCAACAGCCCGGAGGCACGAGTACGCAGTATTTT.

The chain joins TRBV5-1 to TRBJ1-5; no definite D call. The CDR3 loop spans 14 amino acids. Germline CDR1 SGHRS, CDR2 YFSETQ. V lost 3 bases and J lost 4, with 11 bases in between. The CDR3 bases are TGCGCCAGCAGCTACGGGTCCCCTAATCAGCCCCAGCATTTT. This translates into CASSYGSPNQPQHF.

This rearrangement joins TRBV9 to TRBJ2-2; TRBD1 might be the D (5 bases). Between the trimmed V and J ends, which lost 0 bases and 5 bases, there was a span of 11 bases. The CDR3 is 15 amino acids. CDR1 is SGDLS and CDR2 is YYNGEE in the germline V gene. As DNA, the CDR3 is TGTGCCAGCAGCGTAGAAGGGGTGGTGACCGGGGAGCTGTTTTTT. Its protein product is CASSVEGVVTGELFF.

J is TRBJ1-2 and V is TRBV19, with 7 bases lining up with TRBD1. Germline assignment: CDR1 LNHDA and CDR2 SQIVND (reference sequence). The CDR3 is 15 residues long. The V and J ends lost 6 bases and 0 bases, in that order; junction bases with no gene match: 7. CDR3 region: CASSPDRASNYGYTF. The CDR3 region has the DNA TGTGCCAGTAGCCCCGACAGGGCCTCTAACTATGGCTACACCTTC.

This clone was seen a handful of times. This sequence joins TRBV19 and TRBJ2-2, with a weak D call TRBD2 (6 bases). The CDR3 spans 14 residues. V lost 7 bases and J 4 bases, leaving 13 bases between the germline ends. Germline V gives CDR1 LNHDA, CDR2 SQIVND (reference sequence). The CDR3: CASTSTSGTGELFF. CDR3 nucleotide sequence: TGTGCCAGTACCTCGACTAGTGGCACCGGGGAGCTGTTTTTT.

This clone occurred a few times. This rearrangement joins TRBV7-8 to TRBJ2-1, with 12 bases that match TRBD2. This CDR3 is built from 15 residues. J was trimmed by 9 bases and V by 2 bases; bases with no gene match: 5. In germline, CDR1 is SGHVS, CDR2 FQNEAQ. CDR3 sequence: CASSLKLAGGAEQFF. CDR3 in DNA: TGTGCCAGCAGCTTAAAACTAGCGGGAGGAGCTGAGCAGTTCTTC.

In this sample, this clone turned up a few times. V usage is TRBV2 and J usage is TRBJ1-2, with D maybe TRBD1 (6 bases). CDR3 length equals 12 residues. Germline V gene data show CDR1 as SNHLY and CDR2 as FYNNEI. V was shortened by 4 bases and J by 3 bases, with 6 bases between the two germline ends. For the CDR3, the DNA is TGTGCCAGCAGTGGACAGGACTATGGCTACACCTTC. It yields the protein CASSGQDYGYTF. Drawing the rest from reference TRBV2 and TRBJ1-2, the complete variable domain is EPEVTQTPSHQVTQMGQEVILRCVPISNHLYFYWYRQILGQKVEFLVSFYNNEISEKSEIFDDQFSVERPDGSNFTLKIRSTKLEDSAMYFCASSGQDYGYTFGSGTRLTVV.

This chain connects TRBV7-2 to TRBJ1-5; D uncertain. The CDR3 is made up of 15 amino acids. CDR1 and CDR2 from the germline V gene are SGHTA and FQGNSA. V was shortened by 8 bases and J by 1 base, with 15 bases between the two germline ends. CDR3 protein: CASEMARGSNQPQHF. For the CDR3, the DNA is TGTGCCAGCGAGATGGCAAGAGGGAGCAATCAGCCCCAGCATTTT.

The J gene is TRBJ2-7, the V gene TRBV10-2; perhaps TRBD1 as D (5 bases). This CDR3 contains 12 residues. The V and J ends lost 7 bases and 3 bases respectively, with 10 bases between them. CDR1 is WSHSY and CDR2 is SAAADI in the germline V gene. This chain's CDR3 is CASTSDSYEQYF. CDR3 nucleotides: TGCGCCAGCACTTCCGACAGCTACGAGCAGTACTTC.

The CDR3 protein is CASSPWTSGYNEQFF. The CDR3 region has the DNA TGTGCCAGCAGCCCTTGGACTAGCGGATACAATGAGCAGTTCTTC. The chain recombines TRBV9 with TRBJ2-1; 10 bases agree with TRBD2. Germline CDR1 SGDLS, CDR2 YYNGEE. V shed 4 bases and J 4 bases; nucleotides not matched to a gene: 5. CDR3 length: 15 residues.

The CDR3 region has the DNA TGTGCCTCGTATAGATATGGTGAAGCTTTCTTT. Protein product: CASYRYGEAFF. J is TRBJ1-1 and V is TRBV10-3, with D unclear. This CDR3 is 11 amino acids long. Trimming pared 11 bases from V and 7 bases from J, leaving 14 bases between. Germline lookup yields CDR1 ENHRY and CDR2 SYGVKD.

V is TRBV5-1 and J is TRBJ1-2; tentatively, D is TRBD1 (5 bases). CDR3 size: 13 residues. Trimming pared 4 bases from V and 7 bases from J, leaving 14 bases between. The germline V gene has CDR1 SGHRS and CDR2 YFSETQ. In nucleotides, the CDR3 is TGCGCCAGCAGCGTGGGCAGGGAGACTGGCTACACCTTC. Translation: CASSVGRETGYTF.

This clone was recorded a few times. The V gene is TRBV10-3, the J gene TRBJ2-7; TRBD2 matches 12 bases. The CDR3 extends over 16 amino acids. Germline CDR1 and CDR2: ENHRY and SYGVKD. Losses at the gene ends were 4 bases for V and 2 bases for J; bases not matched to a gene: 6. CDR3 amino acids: CAISGLAGARAYEQYF. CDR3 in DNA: TGTGCCATCAGTGGACTAGCGGGAGCAAGGGCCTACGAGCAGTACTTC.

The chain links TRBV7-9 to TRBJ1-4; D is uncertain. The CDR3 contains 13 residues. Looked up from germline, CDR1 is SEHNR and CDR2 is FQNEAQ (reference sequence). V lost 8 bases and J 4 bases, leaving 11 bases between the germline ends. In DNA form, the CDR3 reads TGTGCCAGCGCTTTATCGGTTAATGAAAAACTGTTTTTT. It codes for CASALSVNEKLFF.

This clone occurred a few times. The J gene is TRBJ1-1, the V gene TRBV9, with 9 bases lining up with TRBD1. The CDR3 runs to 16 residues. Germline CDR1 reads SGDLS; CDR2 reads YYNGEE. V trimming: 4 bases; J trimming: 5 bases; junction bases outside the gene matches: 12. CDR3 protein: CASSFGTGTSGTEAFF. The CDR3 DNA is TGTGCCAGCAGCTTTGGGACAGGGACGTCGGGGACTGAAGCTTTCTTT.

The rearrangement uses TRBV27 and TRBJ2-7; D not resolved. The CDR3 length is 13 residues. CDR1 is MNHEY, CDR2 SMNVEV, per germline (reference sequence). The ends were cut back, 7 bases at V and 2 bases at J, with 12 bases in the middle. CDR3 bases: TGTGCCAGCAATTGCGTCGGACCCTACGAGCAGTACTTC. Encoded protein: CASNCVGPYEQYF.

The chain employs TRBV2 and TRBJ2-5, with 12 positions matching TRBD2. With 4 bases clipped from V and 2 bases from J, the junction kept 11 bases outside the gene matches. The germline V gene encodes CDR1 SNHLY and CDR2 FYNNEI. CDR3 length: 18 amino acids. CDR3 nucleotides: TGTGCCAGCAGTGTACGACTAGCGGGAGATGGAGGGCAAGAGACCCAGTACTTC. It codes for CASSVRLAGDGGQETQYF.

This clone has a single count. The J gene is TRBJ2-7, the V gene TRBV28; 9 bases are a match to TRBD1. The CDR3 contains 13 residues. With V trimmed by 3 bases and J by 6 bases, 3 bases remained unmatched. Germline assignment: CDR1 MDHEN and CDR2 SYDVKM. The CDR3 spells CASSLETGGEQYF. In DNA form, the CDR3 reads TGTGCCAGCAGTTTGGAGACAGGGGGCGAGCAGTACTTC.

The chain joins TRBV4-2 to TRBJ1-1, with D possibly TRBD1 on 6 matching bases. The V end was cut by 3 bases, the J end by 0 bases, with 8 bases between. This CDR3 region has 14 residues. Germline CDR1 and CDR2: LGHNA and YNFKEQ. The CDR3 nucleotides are TGTGCCAGCAGCCAGGACAGATTGAACACTGAAGCTTTCTTT. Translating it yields CASSQDRLNTEAFF.

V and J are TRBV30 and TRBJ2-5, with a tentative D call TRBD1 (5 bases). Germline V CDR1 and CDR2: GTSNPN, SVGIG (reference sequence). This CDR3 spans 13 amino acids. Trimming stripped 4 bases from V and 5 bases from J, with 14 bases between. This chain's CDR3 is CAWMWGDIETQYF. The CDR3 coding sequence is TGTGCCTGGATGTGGGGCGATATCGAGACCCAGTACTTC.

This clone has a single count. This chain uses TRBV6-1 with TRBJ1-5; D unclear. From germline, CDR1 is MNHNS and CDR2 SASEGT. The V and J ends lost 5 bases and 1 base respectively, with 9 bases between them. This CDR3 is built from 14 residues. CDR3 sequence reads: CASSSRLSNQPQHF. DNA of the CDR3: TGTGCCAGCAGTAGCAGGCTGAGCAATCAGCCCCAGCATTTT.